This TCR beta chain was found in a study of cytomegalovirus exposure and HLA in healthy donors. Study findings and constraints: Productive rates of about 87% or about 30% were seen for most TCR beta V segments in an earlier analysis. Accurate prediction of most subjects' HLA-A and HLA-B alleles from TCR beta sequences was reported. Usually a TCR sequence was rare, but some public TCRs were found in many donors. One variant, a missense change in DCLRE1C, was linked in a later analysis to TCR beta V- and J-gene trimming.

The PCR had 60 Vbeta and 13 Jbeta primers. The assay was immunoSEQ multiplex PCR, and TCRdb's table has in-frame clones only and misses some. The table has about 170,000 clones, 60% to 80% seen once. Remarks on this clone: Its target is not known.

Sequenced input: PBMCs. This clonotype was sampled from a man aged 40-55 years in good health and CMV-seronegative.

The CDR3 DNA is TGCGCCAGCAGCTTGGCCAAAACGGGAGGGGGAGAGACCCAGTACTTC. Its translation is CASSLAKTGGGETQYF. The V and J genes are TRBV5-1 and TRBJ2-5; the match to TRBD2 covers 8 bases. Germline assignment: CDR1 SGHRS and CDR2 YFSETQ. The CDR3 sequence is 16 residues long. The ends lost 0 bases at V and 4 bases at J; junction bases unmatched: 8.